These 16 T cell receptor beta chains were sequenced from one sample in a study of CD8 T cells in acute hepatitis C reinfection. Time point: naive CD8 control sorted from an acute-time-point sample. TCRdb keeps only in-frame clones here, not all; method: immunoSEQ multiplex PCR. The sample includes around 36,000 clones, roughly 88% of them seen just once. The sequenced sample consisted of naive CD8+ T cells from PBMCs. The source of these receptors is a young woman who spontaneously cleared hepatitis C infection.

This clone was seen just once. The V call is TRBV27, the J call TRBJ2-5; D might be TRBD2 (6 bases). V dropped 3 bases and J dropped 7 bases, with 6 bases sitting between them. Germline loops: CDR1 MNHEY, CDR2 SMNVEV (reference sequence). This CDR3 has 11 amino acids. The CDR3 loop reads CASSLEGTQYF. CDR3 in DNA: TGTGCCAGCAGTTTGGAGGGGACCCAGTACTTC.

In its sample, this clone was seen a few times. The V call is TRBV27, the J call TRBJ2-2; 7 positions agree with TRBD1. Germline-derived CDR1 and CDR2 are MNHEY and SMNVEV (reference sequence). This CDR3 contains 12 residues. The J segment lost 6 bases and the V segment lost 6 bases, leaving 1 base of the junction unmatched. The CDR3 bases are TGTGCCAGCAGGACAGGGTCCGGGGAGCTGTTTTTT. Amino acid sequence: CASRTGSGELFF.

J is TRBJ2-1 and V is TRBV27, with TRBD1 matching 9 bases. The germline V gene encodes CDR1 MNHEY and CDR2 SMNVEV (reference sequence). V lost 4 bases and J lost 4; bases outside the gene matches: 11. There are 17 residues in the CDR3. CDR3 amino acids: CASSSQTGTGLYNEQFF. DNA of the CDR3: TGTGCCAGCAGTTCCCAAACCGGGACAGGGCTATACAATGAGCAGTTCTTC.

V usage is TRBV19 and J usage is TRBJ2-3; D is undetermined. The CDR3 is 14 amino acids. In germline, CDR1 is LNHDA, CDR2 SQIVND (reference sequence). The V end was cut by 5 bases, the J end by 2 bases, with 11 bases between. In DNA form, the CDR3 reads TGTGCCAGTAGTCCGTTGGGGTTCACAGATACGCAGTATTTT. This gives the protein CASSPLGFTDTQYF.

The V gene is TRBV6-1, the J gene TRBJ1-2; no clear D. CDR3 length: 11 amino acids. CDR1 and CDR2 from the germline V gene are MNHNS and SASEGT. The V gene lost 6 bases and the J gene lost 6 bases, with 8 bases spanning the gap. The CDR3 protein is CASRENDGYTF. The CDR3 DNA reads TGTGCCAGCAGAGAGAATGATGGCTACACCTTC.

The rearrangement uses TRBV6-6 and TRBJ2-5; unclear D gene. The germline V gene has CDR1 MNHNY and CDR2 SVGAGI (reference sequence). The ends were cut back, 10 bases at V and 8 bases at J, with 5 bases in the middle. The CDR3 contains 8 residues. This chain's CDR3 is CATNTQYF. The CDR3 nucleotides read TGTGCCACCAACACCCAGTACTTC.

V is TRBV9 and J is TRBJ2-1; 8 bases are a match to TRBD1. The trim removed 3 bases at V and 6 bases at J, leaving 5 bases unmatched. The germline V gene has CDR1 SGDLS and CDR2 YYNGEE. This CDR3 has 14 residues. The CDR3 loop is CASSAPTGANEQFF. DNA of the CDR3: TGTGCCAGCAGCGCCCCGACAGGGGCCAATGAGCAGTTCTTC.

The chain couples TRBV10-1 to TRBJ2-2, with 8 bases fitting TRBD2. Trimming took 3 bases from V and 5 from J; bases not matched to a gene: 2. The CDR3 is 14 residues long. Germline V gives CDR1 WNHNN, CDR2 SYGVQD (reference sequence). The CDR3 nucleotides read TGCGCCAGCAGTGAAGCGGGAGTGACCGGGGAGCTGTTTTTT. Translation: CASSEAGVTGELFF.

This clone was recorded only once. The rearrangement links TRBV25-1 to TRBJ2-3; TRBD1 matches 10 bases. The CDR3 is made up of 15 amino acids. CDR1 and CDR2 from the germline V gene are MGHDK and SYGVNS. V lost 4 bases to trimming and J lost 5 bases; unmatched junction nucleotides: 6. As DNA, the CDR3 is TGTGCCAGCAGTGGCCCCGGGACAGGGGAAGATACGCAGTATTTT. It translates to CASSGPGTGEDTQYF.

The chain couples TRBV2 to TRBJ2-4; 7 nucleotides agree with TRBD1. V lost 3 bases to trimming and J lost 15 bases; unmatched junction nucleotides: 14. CDR3 length: 14 amino acids. The V gene's germline CDR1 is SNHLY and CDR2 FYNNEI. The CDR3 reads CASSELRQGEQGYF. The CDR3 nucleotides are TGTGCCAGCAGTGAGCTTAGACAGGGCGAACAAGGGTACTTC.

This clone was seen a single time. The chain has TRBV5-1 and TRBJ1-1; D unresolved. The CDR3 covers 13 residues. Germline V gene lookup returns CDR1 SGHRS and CDR2 YFSETQ. V shed 3 bases and J shed 0 bases, with 6 bases lying between them. CDR3 sequence reads: CASSYDMNTEAFF. The CDR3 nucleotides read TGCGCCAGCAGCTATGACATGAACACTGAAGCTTTCTTT. The full variable domain, in which reference TRBV5-1 and TRBJ1-1 provide the parts outside the CDR3, is KAGVTQTPRYLIKTRGQQVTLSCSPISGHRSVSWYQQTPGQGLQFLFEYFSETQRNKGNFPGRFSGRQFSNSRSEMNVSTLELGDSALYLCASSYDMNTEAFFGQGTRLTVV.

The V call is TRBV9, the J call TRBJ2-1; D is possibly TRBD1 (6 bases). This CDR3 has 14 residues. V lost 6 bases to trimming and J lost 0 bases, with 10 bases between them. Germline-derived CDR1 and CDR2 are SGDLS and YYNGEE. CDR3 loop: CASTADSSYNEQFF. In DNA form, the CDR3 reads TGTGCCAGCACAGCGGACAGCTCCTACAATGAGCAGTTCTTC.

The table lists this clone with a count of one. The chain links TRBV15 to TRBJ2-3, with no clear D. Germline CDR1 reads LNHNV; CDR2 reads YYDKDF (reference sequence). The CDR3 consists of 18 residues. The V gene lost 4 bases and the J gene lost 2 bases, with 22 bases spanning the gap. The CDR3 coding sequence is TGTGCCACCAGCAACAATCGCCGTGGTTGGGCCGCCACAGATACGCAGTATTTT. This encodes CATSNNRRGWAATDTQYF.

V is TRBV7-9 and J is TRBJ1-1; no clear D. The length of the CDR3 is 13 residues. Trimming cost V 0 bases and J 1 base, with 3 bases left between them. Germline CDR1 reads SEHNR; CDR2 reads FQNEAQ (reference sequence). The CDR3 loop is CASSLAGNTEAFF. The DNA of the CDR3 is TGTGCCAGCAGCTTAGCGGGGAACACTGAAGCTTTCTTT.

The chain carries TRBV9 and TRBJ2-5, with a possible D match to TRBD2 (5 bases). CDR3 size: 16 residues. V dropped 0 bases and J dropped 5 bases, with 17 bases sitting between them. Per germline, CDR1 SGDLS and CDR2 YYNGEE. In DNA, the CDR3 is TGTGCCAGCAGCGTAGACGATGTAGCGAAGGGCGAGACCCAGTACTTC. Protein: CASSVDDVAKGETQYF. Full variable domain (missing parts from reference TRBV9 and TRBJ2-5): DSGVTQTPKHLITATGQRVTLRCSPRSGDLSVYWYQQSLDQGLQFLIQYYNGEERAKGNILERFSAQQFPDLHSELNLSSLELGDSALYFCASSVDDVAKGETQYFGPGTRLLVL.

In this sample, this clone turned up once. This chain links TRBV7-8 with TRBJ1-2; D not certain. CDR1 and CDR2 (germline): SGHVS, FQNEAQ. The length of the CDR3 is 14 residues. Trimming took 1 base from V and 1 from J, leaving 7 bases between them. CDR3 loop: CASSLGALNYGYTF. Written as DNA, the CDR3 is TGTGCCAGCAGCTTAGGAGCTCTTAACTATGGCTACACCTTC.